This T cell receptor beta chain came from a study of blood T cell repertoires in COVID-19. Overall study context: Material from acute and convalescent COVID-19 was sourced from the United States, Italy and Spain.

Original data processing: From reference gene primer amplification, estimates of nucleated cell counts were derived. Assay: immunoSEQ multiplex PCR; the TCRdb copy retains only in-frame clones and omits some. V and J calls and clone size are as listed in that table; D and trimming were resolved from the DNA. The data show 81,000 or so clones, almost 85% seen once. Deletions cut 0 bases from V and 2 bases from J, with 11 bases between. The CDR3 is 16 residues long. Germline-derived CDR1 and CDR2 are SGDLS and YYNGEE. The sequence was obtained from a man aged 45-60 years with COVID-19, enrolled during active disease. The material sequenced was peripheral blood. The rearrangement uses TRBV9 and TRBJ2-2, with no clear D. This chain's CDR3 is CASSVGAIRNTGELFF. The DNA of the CDR3 is TGTGCCAGCAGCGTAGGAGCGATACGAAACACCGGGGAGCTGTTTTTT.